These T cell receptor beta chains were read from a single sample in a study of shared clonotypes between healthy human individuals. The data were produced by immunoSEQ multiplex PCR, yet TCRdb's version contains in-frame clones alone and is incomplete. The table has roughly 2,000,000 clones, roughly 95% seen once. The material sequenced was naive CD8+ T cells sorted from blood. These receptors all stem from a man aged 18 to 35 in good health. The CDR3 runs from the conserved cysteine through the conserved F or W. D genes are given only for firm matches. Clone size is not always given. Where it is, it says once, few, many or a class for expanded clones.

CDR3: CASSTTGAYEQYF
DNA: TGTGCCAGCAGTACGACAGGGGCTTACGAGCAGTACTTC
V: TRBV27
size: -
D: TRBD1
J: TRBJ2-7

CDR3: CASSLAGGQETQYF
DNA: TGTGCCAGCAGCTTAGCGGGGGGGCAGGAGACCCAGTACTTC
V: TRBV7-9
size: -
D: -
J: TRBJ2-5

CDR3: CASSWTVNMNTEAFF
DNA: TGTGCCAGCAGTTGGACAGTAAACATGAACACTGAAGCTTTCTTT
V: TRBV28
size: -
D: -
J: TRBJ1-1

CDR3: CASNSGGANEQFF
DNA: TGTGCCAGCAATAGCGGGGGGGCGAATGAGCAGTTCTTC
V: TRBV9
size: -
D: TRBD2
J: TRBJ2-1

CDR3: CATSVDQRTEAFF
DNA: TGTGCCACCAGCGTAGATCAGAGGACTGAAGCTTTCTTT
V: TRBV15
size: -
D: -
J: TRBJ1-1

CDR3: CASSYSTGDNEQFF
DNA: TGTGCCAGCAGTTACTCGACCGGTGACAATGAGCAGTTCTTC
V: TRBV6-5
size: -
D: -
J: TRBJ2-1

CDR3: CASSIWQGETQYF
DNA: TGTGCCAGTAGTATCTGGCAGGGAGAGACCCAGTACTTC
V: TRBV19
size: once
D: -
J: TRBJ2-5

CDR3: CASSYSGPNEQYF
DNA: TGTGCCAGCAGTTACTCCGGACCCAACGAGCAGTACTTC
V: TRBV6-5
size: -
D: -
J: TRBJ2-7

CDR3: CASSEAYPSQPQHF
DNA: TGTGCCAGCAGTGAAGCGTATCCGAGTCAGCCCCAGCATTTT
V: TRBV6-1
size: -
D: -
J: TRBJ1-5

CDR3: CASSLATLTLSNTGELFF
DNA: TGTGCCAGCAGCTTAGCGACTCTGACACTATCGAACACCGGGGAGCTGTTTTTT
V: TRBV7-9
size: -
D: -
J: TRBJ2-2

CDR3: CASSSSTDTQYF
DNA: TGTGCCAGCAGCAGTAGCACAGATACGCAGTATTTT
V: TRBV7-9
size: -
D: -
J: TRBJ2-3

CDR3: CASSEGTGMNTEAFF
DNA: TGTGCCAGCAGTGAAGGCACAGGGATGAACACTGAAGCTTTCTTT
V: TRBV2
size: -
D: -
J: TRBJ1-1

CDR3: CASSAGPAPDGYTF
DNA: TGTGCCAGCAGCGCCGGGCCCGCACCCGATGGCTACACCTTC
V: TRBV7-3
size: -
D: -
J: TRBJ1-2

CDR3: CASRSLEEGRNEQFF
DNA: TGTGCCAGTAGGAGCCTCGAAGAGGGCCGCAATGAGCAGTTCTTC
V: TRBV19
size: -
D: -
J: TRBJ2-1

CDR3: CASSLSSSLYEQYF
DNA: TGTGCCAGCAGCTTGAGCAGCTCCCTCTACGAGCAGTACTTC
V: TRBV5-6
size: -
D: -
J: TRBJ2-7

CDR3: CASSFWTSGGPSTDTQYF
DNA: TGTGCCAGCAGCTTCTGGACTAGCGGGGGGCCGAGCACAGATACGCAGTATTTT
V: TRBV7-2
size: -
D: TRBD2
J: TRBJ2-3

CDR3: CASRGWVSMNTEAFF
DNA: TGTGCCAGCAGGGGGTGGGTTTCCATGAACACTGAAGCTTTCTTT
V: TRBV6-6
size: -
D: -
J: TRBJ1-1

CDR3: CASGLPFRTANNEQFF
DNA: TGTGCTAGTGGTTTGCCCTTTCGGACAGCAAACAATGAGCAGTTCTTC
V: TRBV12-5
size: -
D: -
J: TRBJ2-1

CDR3: CASSPPGLAGGYEQYF
DNA: TGTGCCAGCAGCCCACCGGGACTAGCGGGAGGCTACGAGCAGTACTTC
V: TRBV7-8
size: -
D: TRBD2
J: TRBJ2-7

CDR3: CASSLDTRGGTDTQYF
DNA: TGTGCCAGCAGCTTAGATACGAGGGGTGGGACAGATACGCAGTATTTT
V: TRBV11-3
size: -
D: -
J: TRBJ2-3

CDR3: CASSVKRTDTQYF
DNA: TGTGCCAGCAGCGTTAAGAGAACAGATACGCAGTATTTT
V: TRBV9
size: -
D: -
J: TRBJ2-3

CDR3: CASSLGLAGPTGELFF
DNA: TGTGCCAGCAGCCTCGGACTAGCGGGCCCAACCGGGGAGCTGTTTTTT
V: TRBV13
size: -
D: TRBD2
J: TRBJ2-2

CDR3: CASSPPDREGLYGYTF
DNA: TGTGCCAGCAGTCCTCCTGACAGGGAGGGTTTATATGGCTACACCTTC
V: TRBV28
size: -
D: TRBD1
J: TRBJ1-2

CDR3: CASSWGVQVPNEQFF
DNA: TGTGCCAGCAGCTGGGGGGTTCAGGTCCCAAATGAGCAGTTCTTC
V: TRBV7-9
size: -
D: -
J: TRBJ2-1

CDR3: CASSLVAAGETQYF
DNA: TGTGCCAGCAGCTTGGTAGCGGCTGGGGAGACCCAGTACTTC
V: TRBV5-4
size: -
D: -
J: TRBJ2-5

CDR3: CASSPGTAIYYGYTF
DNA: TGTGCCAGCAGTCCAGGGACAGCGATCTACTATGGCTACACCTTC
V: TRBV6-1
size: -
D: TRBD1
J: TRBJ1-2

CDR3: CASSYPESQETQYF
DNA: TGTGCCAGCAGTTACCCAGAGAGCCAAGAGACCCAGTACTTC
V: TRBV6-5
size: -
D: -
J: TRBJ2-5

CDR3: CASSHTGQLNYEQYF
DNA: TGTGCCAGCAGCCACACAGGCCAACTGAACTACGAGCAGTACTTC
V: TRBV13
size: -
D: -
J: TRBJ2-7

CDR3: CASSSPLYNQGADYGYTF
DNA: TGTGCCAGCAGCTCGCCCCTTTACAATCAGGGCGCTGACTATGGCTACACCTTC
V: TRBV13
size: -
D: -
J: TRBJ1-2